These T cell receptor beta chains were read from a single sample in a study of blood T cell repertoires in COVID-19. TCRdb's table, derived via immunoSEQ multiplex PCR, lists solely in-frame clones and lacks some. Of under 300,000 clones in the sample, about nine tenths were seen once. The sample comprised peripheral blood. The receptors shown here come from a man aged 55-75 years with acute or convalescent COVID-19. Both conserved end residues are part of each CDR3. The D gene is left open where the match is weak. The listing skips clone size in some rows; elsewhere it reads once, few, many or a size class.

J gene,D gene,V gene,clone size,CDR3 DNA,CDR3 protein
TRBJ1-2,TRBD1,TRBV7-2,once,TGTGCCAGCAGCCCACTCGGACAGGGCGGTGGCTACACCTTC,CASSPLGQGGGYTF
TRBJ1-2,-,TRBV6-5,few,TGTGCCAGCAGTTACCCCGGCAGGAACTCTAACTATGGCTACACCTTC,CASSYPGRNSNYGYTF
TRBJ2-2,-,TRBV5-1,once,TGCGCCAGCAGCTTGTGGGCCCCAGGGCTCGGGGAGCTGTTTTTT,CASSLWAPGLGELFF
TRBJ2-3,-,TRBV7-3,-,TGTGCCAGCAGCTTACAAGGCTGGACCGGCGGGGATACGCAGTATTTT,CASSLQGWTGGDTQYF
TRBJ1-3,TRBD1,TRBV6-5,-,TGTGCCAGCAGTTACTATCCGGGACAGGAGCACACCATATATTTT,CASSYYPGQEHTIYF
TRBJ2-5,-,TRBV3-1/TRBV3-2,-,TGTGCCACCAGTGGAGGGCAGGGAACTCAAGAGACCCAGTACTTC,CATSGGQGTQETQYF
TRBJ2-7,-,TRBV5-5,-,TGTGCCAGCAGCCCTGGCCAGGTCGCCTACGAGCAGTACTTC,CASSPGQVAYEQYF
TRBJ2-7,-,TRBV12-3/TRBV12-4,-,TGTGCCAGCAGCCCACAGTCCTACGAGCAGTACTTC,CASSPQSYEQYF
TRBJ1-5,-,TRBV6-4,-,TGTGCCAGCAGCCAGGAAGCCTTCGGCAATCAGCCCCAGCATTTT,CASSQEAFGNQPQHF
TRBJ2-7,TRBD1,TRBV18,-,TGTGCCAGCTCACCAGCGACAGGGGCATACGAGCAGTACTTC,CASSPATGAYEQYF
TRBJ1-1,TRBD1,TRBV19,few,TGTGCCAGTACCCGACAGGGGGCTGACACTGAAGCTTTCTTT,CASTRQGADTEAFF